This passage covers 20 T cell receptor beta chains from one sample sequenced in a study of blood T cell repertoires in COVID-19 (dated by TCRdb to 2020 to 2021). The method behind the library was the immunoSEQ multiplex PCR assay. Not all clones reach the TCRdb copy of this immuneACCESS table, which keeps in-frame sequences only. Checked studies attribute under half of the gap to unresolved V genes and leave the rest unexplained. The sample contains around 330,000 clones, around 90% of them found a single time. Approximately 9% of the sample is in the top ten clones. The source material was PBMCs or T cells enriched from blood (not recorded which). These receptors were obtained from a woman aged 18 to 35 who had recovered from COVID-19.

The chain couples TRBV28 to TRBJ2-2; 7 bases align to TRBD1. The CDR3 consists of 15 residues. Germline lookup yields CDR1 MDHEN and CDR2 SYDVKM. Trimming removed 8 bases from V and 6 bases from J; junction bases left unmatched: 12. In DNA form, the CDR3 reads TGTGCCAGCCCATCAGGGGGTTGTAGCTCCGGGGAGCTGTTTTTT. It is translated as CASPSGGCSSGELFF.

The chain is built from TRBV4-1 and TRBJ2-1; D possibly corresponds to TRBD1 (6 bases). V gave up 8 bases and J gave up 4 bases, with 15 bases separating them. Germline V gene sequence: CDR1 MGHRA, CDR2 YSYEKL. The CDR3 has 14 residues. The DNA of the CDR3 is TGCGCCAGCGGCCCACAGGGAATATACAATGAGCAGTTCTTC. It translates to CASGPQGIYNEQFF.

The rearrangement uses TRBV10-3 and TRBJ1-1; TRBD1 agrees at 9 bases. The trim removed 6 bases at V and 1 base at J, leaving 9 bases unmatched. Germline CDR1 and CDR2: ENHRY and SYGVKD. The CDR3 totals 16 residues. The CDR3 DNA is TGTGCCATCAGATCCCGGGACAGGGTAGGGAACACTGAAGCTTTCTTT. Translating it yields CAIRSRDRVGNTEAFF.

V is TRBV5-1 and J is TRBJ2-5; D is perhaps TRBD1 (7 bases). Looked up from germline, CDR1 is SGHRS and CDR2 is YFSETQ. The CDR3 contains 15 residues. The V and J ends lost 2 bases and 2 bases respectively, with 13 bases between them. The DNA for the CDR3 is TGCGCCAGCAGCTTACCCGGGGGACAGCAAGAGACCCAGTACTTC. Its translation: CASSLPGGQQETQYF.

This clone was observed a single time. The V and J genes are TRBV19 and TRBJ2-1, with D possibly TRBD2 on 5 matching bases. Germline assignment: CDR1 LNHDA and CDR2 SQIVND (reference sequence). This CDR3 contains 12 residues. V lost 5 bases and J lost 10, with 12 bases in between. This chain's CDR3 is CASSEMWEEQFF. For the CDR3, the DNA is TGTGCCAGTAGTGAAATGTGGGAGGAGCAGTTCTTC.

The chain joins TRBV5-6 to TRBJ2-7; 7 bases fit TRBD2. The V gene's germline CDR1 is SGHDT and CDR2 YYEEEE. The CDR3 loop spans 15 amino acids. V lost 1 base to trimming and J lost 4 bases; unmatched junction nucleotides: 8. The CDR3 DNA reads TGTGCCAGCAGCTTGTGGGGGAGGGGCTCTTACGAGCAGTACTTC. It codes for CASSLWGRGSYEQYF.

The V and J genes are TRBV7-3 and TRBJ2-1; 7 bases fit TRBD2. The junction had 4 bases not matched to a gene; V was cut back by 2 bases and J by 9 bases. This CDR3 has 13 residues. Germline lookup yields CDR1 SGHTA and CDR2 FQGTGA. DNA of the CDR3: TGTGCCAGCAGCTTAGCTAGCGGTGCTGAGCAGTTCTTC. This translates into CASSLASGAEQFF.

The CDR3 sequence is CASSLLGSGGADNEQFF. The CDR3 nucleotides read TGTGCCAGCAGCTTATTGGGTAGCGGGGGGGCCGACAATGAGCAGTTCTTC. This chain joins TRBV13 and TRBJ2-1; 11 bases are shared with TRBD2. This CDR3 contains 17 residues. Germline V gene sequence: CDR1 PRHDT, CDR2 FYEKMQ (reference sequence). Trimming at V came to 2 bases and at J to 5 bases, leaving 8 bases not matched to a gene.

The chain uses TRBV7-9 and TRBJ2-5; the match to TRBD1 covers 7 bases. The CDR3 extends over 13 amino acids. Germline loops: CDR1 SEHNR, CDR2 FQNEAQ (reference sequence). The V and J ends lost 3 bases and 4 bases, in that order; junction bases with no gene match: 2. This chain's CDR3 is CASSFTGAETQYF. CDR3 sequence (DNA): TGTGCCAGCAGCTTTACAGGGGCAGAGACCCAGTACTTC. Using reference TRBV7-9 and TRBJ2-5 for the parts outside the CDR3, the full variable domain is DTGVSQNPRHKITKRGQNVTFRCDPISEHNRLYWYRQTLGQGPEFLTYFQNEAQLEKSRLLSDRFSAERPKGSFSTLEIQRTEQGDSAMYLCASSFTGAETQYFGPGTRLLVL.

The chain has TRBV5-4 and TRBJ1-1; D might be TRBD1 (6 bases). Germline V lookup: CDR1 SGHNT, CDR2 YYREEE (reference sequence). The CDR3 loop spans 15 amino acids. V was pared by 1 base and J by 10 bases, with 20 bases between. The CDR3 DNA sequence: TGTGCCAGCAGCTTGTCTATGGGACAAGAAGTGGTAGCTTTCTTT. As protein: CASSLSMGQEVVAFF.

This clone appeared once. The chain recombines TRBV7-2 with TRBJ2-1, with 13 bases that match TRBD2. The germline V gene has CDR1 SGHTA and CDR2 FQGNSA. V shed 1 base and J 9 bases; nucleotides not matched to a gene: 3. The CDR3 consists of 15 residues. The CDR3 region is CASSLGLAGGVEQFF. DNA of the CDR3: TGTGCCAGCAGCTTAGGACTAGCGGGGGGTGTTGAGCAGTTCTTC. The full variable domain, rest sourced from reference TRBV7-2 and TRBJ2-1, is GAGVSQSPSNKVTEKGKDVELRCDPISGHTALYWYRQSLGQGLEFLIYFQGNSAPDKSGLPSDRFSAERTGGSVSTLTIQRTQQEDSAVYLCASSLGLAGGVEQFFGPGTRLTVL.

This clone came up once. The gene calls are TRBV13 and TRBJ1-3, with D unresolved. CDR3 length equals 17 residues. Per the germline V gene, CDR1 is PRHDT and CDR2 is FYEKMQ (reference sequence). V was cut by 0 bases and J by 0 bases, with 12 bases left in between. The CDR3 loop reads CASSLGPAGSSGNTIYF. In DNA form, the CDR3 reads TGTGCCAGCAGCTTAGGCCCTGCGGGGAGCTCTGGAAACACCATATATTTT.

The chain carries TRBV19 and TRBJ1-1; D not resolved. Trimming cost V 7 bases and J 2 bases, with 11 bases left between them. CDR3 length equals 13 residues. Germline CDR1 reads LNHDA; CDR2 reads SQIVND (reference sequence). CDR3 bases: TGTGCCAGTACGGTCGCGATCAACACTGAAGCTTTCTTT. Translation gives CASTVAINTEAFF.

CDR3 sequence: CASSEGGVPYEQYF. CDR3 DNA: TGTGCCAGCAGTGAAGGAGGGGTTCCCTACGAGCAGTACTTC. The chain couples TRBV25-1 to TRBJ2-7; D possibly corresponds to TRBD2 (6 bases). The CDR3 is 14 amino acids. V was trimmed by 2 bases and J by 2 bases, leaving 10 bases between them. Looked up from germline, CDR1 is MGHDK and CDR2 is SYGVNS.

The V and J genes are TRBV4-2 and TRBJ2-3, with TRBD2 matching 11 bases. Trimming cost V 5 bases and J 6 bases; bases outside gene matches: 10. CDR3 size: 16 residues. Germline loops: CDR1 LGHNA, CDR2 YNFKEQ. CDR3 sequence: CASSSRTLAGVDTQYF. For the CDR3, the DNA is TGTGCCAGCAGCTCAAGAACACTAGCGGGGGTGGATACGCAGTATTTT.

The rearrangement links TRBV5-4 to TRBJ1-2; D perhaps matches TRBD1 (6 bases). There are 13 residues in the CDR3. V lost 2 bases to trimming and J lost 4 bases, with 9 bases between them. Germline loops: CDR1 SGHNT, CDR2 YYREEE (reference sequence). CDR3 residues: CASSLQGPYGYTF. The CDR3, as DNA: TGTGCCAGCAGCTTACAGGGCCCCTATGGCTACACCTTC. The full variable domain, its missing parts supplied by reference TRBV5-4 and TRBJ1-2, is ETGVTQSPTHLIKTRGQQVTLRCSSQSGHNTVSWYQQALGQGPQFIFQYYREEENGRGNFPPRFSGLQFPNYSSELNVNALELDDSALYLCASSLQGPYGYTFGSGTRLTVV.

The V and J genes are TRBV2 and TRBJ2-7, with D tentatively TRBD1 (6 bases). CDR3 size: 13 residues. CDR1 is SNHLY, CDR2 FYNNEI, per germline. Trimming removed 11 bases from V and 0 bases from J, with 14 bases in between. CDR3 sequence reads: CAPRTVNSYEQYF. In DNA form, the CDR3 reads TGTGCCCCCCGGACAGTTAACTCCTACGAGCAGTACTTC.

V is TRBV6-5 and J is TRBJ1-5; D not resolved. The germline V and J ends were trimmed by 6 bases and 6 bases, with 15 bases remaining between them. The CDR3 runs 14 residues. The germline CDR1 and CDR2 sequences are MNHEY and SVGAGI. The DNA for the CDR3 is TGTGCCAGCAGACCCCCCTTCGGCGGTCAGCCCCAGCATTTT. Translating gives CASRPPFGGQPQHF.

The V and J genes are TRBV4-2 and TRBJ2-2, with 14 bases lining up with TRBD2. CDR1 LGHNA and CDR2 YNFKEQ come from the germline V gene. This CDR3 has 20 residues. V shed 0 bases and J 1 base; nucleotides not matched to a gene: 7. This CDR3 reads CASSQDEGLAGVKNTGELFF. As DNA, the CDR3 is TGTGCCAGCAGCCAAGATGAGGGACTAGCGGGGGTCAAGAACACCGGGGAGCTGTTTTTT.

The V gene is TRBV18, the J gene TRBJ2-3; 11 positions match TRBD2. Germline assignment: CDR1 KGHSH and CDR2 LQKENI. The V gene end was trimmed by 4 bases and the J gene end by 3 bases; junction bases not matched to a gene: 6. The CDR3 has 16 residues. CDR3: CASSLLAGESTDTQYF. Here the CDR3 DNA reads TGTGCCAGCTCACTACTAGCGGGGGAAAGTACAGATACGCAGTATTTT.